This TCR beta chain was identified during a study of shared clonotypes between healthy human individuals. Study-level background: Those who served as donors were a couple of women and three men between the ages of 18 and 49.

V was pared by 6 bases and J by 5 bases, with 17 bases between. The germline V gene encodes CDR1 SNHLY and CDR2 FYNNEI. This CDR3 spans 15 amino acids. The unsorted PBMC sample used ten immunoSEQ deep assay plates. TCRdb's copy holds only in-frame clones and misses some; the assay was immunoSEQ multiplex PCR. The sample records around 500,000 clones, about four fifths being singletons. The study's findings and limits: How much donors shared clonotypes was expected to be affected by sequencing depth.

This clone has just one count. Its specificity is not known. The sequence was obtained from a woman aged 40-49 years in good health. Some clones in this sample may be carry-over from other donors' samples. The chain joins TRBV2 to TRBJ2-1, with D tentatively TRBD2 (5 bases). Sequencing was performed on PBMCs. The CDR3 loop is CASRRTYPRNNEQFF. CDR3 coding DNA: TGTGCCAGCAGGAGGACTTACCCCCGAAACAATGAGCAGTTCTTC.